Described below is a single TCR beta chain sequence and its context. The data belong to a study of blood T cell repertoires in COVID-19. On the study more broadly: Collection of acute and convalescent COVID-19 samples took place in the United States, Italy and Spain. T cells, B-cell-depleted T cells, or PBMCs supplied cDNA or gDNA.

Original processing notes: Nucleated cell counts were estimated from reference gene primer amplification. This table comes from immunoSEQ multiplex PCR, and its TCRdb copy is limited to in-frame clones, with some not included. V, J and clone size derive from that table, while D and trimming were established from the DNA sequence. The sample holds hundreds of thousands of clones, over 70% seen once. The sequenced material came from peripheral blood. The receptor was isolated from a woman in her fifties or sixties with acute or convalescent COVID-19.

The CDR3 protein is CASSSGQGGSPLHF. CDR3 nucleotides: TGTGCCAGCAGCTCCGGGCAGGGGGGCTCACCCCTCCACTTT. The V and J genes are TRBV7-9 and TRBJ1-6; 7 positions agree with TRBD1. V gave up 4 bases and J gave up 10 bases; unmatched junction bases: 7. Germline CDR1 SEHNR, CDR2 FQNEAQ (reference sequence). This CDR3 is built from 14 residues.